This T cell receptor (beta chain) emerged from a study of Graves' ophthalmopathy and Graves' hyperthyroidism listed by TCRdb under 2018. For the study in its entirety: Peripheral blood was collected before any treatment was given, at the time of initial diagnosis. To explore V-J signatures distinguishing ophthalmopathy from hyperthyroidism, a discovery set of under 110 patients (fewer than 45 ophthalmopathy, around 55 stable hyperthyroidism) was enrolled. In total, some 140 blood samples were TCR-sequenced: 43 ophthalmopathy, under 80 hyperthyroidism and roughly 17 hyperthyroidism-to-ophthalmopathy patients. In over five hyperthyroidism patients, the T-cell repertoires found in thyroid tissue were compared with those found in blood. The study used TCR beta repertoire signatures to distinguish Graves' ophthalmopathy from Graves' hyperthyroidism and to predict progression to ophthalmopathy. Once sampling was done, hyperthyroidism patients were given methimazole at a starting dose of 30 mg daily, while ophthalmopathy patients were given high-dose intravenous methylprednisolone. An independent validation cohort comprised some 19 hyperthyroidism patients and 15 to 17 patients who later progressed from hyperthyroidism to ophthalmopathy. The 95 to 100 discovery patients were randomly divided into training and test sets at a 7:3 ratio.

This clonotype was observed many times. The clone's antigen remains unknown. Per-base quality was not reported, and no clone a single base away is much larger than it. Summary of the overall study and its limitations: In validation, the model predicted ophthalmopathy progression with about 64% sensitivity and 72.22% specificity; 12 predicted patients were CT-confirmed with GO in a median of approximately six months. The 13-signature model separated ophthalmopathy from stable hyperthyroidism with approximately 90% sensitivity and just under 84% specificity in cross-validation, and 80%/75% in the test set. Most expanded thyroid clonotypes with a frequency above 0.001 also appeared in blood, which suggests that blood repertoires may reflect the immune response in the thyroid. Sample size was not statistically predetermined, and group allocation was not concealed from the investigators.

TCR beta CDR3 regions were amplified from RNA transcripts for repertoire sequencing. A first-round RT-PCR used HTBI primers with the Qiagen OneStep RT-PCR kit, followed by a second-round multiplex PCR, size selection and purification. The libraries underwent paired-end sequencing with 100 bp reads on an Illumina HiSeq2000. The published analysis was carried out like this. SOAPnuke was used to process the reads, throwing out any read that had adapters, had uncalled bases, had a mean Phred below 15, or lacked an exact constant-primer or identifier match. COPE v1.2.5 was used to merge the high-quality paired reads. Each unique nucleotide sequence was treated as a clonotype, and MiTCR v1.1 was used to align the clonotypes to the IMGT TRB V, D and J references. Analysis was restricted to V-J combinations with a frequency above 0.0001, which covered roughly 99% of repertoires. A TCR clonal expansion and chaos score per V-J combination was defined as the ratio of F50 clonal expansion to chaos observed in the TCRdist matrix. Welch's t-statistics and random forest were used to narrow the features down to 10 to 15 V-J combinations, which were then fed into a naive Bayes classifier. The Morisita-Horn index was used to measure how similar the thyroid and blood repertoires were. In-frame beta chains were kept once TCRdb had trimmed the public reads at Q25 with fastp and called clones with MiXCR. Identical CDR3 proteins give one entry, which carries the most common genes and DNA. What appears here as the V and J calls and clone size reflects TCRdb's work, not the paper's. Recorded for this sample are nearly 400,000 distinct CDR3 sequences; roughly 18% of them occurred a single time. Together, the top ten hold roughly 1.5% of the sample.

The V end loses 1 base and the J end loses 5 bases, and a stretch of 9 bases separates them. Per the germline V gene, LGHNA is the CDR1 and YSLEER is the CDR2. The cysteine opens and the phenylalanine closes a CDR3 of 13 amino acids. Left in the record is the CDR3 DNA by itself, 39 bases read in frame from the first base. Ophthalmopathy patients were characterized by moderately to severely active disease, a Clinical Activity Score of at least 3, a NOSPECS grade of at least 4, and a disease duration under 3 months. Patients with other autoimmune diseases, uncontrolled infections, pregnancy or lactation were excluded from the study. Clinical symptoms, serum thyroxine, TRAb, thyroid ultrasound and orbital computed tomography formed the basis of the diagnosis. PBMCs were isolated from about 10 ml of fresh peripheral blood by Ficoll-Paque density gradient centrifugation. Total RNA was extracted with Trizol reagent and quality-checked on an Agilent 2100 Bioanalyzer.

The sample taken for sequencing was peripheral blood. The rearranged chain carries TRBV4-3 and TRBJ2-7, and perhaps TRBD1 as D gene, on 5 matching bases. This clonotype was sampled from a woman aged 18-29 years with Graves' ophthalmopathy. Donor details come from another sample of the same person, matched by shared clones. The CDR3 region: CASSQGGIDEQYF. The DNA sequence is as follows: TGCGCCAGCAGCCAAGGGGGCATCGACGAGCAGTACTTC.